The entry that follows covers one T cell receptor (beta chain) sequence. The antigen remains undetermined. This CDR3 contains 17 residues. Germline CDR1 and CDR2: SGDLS and YYNGEE. Trimming shortened V by 5 bases and J by 2 bases, and 21 bases separated the two germline ends. The sample is drawn from a study of CD8 T cells in Susac syndrome. An input of about 0.45 to 1 ug of RNA was subjected to reverse transcription using random hexamers. Multiplex PCR with immunoSEQ amplified the TCR beta CDR3 across 54 Vbeta and 13 Jbeta. TCRdb passed the immunoSEQ multiplex PCR reads through MiXCR, listing each CDR3 protein once. The sample contains 150,000 to 200,000 distinct CDR3 sequences, about 95% of which appear only once. Healthy donors served as the controls. They were matched for age and sex. TEMRA cells underwent FACS enrichment and CD8+ and CD4+ T cells underwent negative isolation. General study points: It was acknowledged in the study that its TCR sequencing and HLA analysis involved a relatively small number of individuals.

The origin of this receptor is a human donor in good health. The chain uses TRBV9 and TRBJ2-3; either TRBD1 or TRBD2 may fit D (6 bases each). The sequencing sample was made of CD4+ T cells from PBMCs. CDR3 nucleotide sequence: TGTGCCAGCAGTCGTACCCTTGGAGGGGGGCTCACAGATACGCAGTATTTT. Translating gives CASSRTLGGGLTDTQYF.